The TCR beta chain described here comes from a study of cytomegalovirus exposure and HLA in healthy donors. The study ran its PCR with 60 Vbeta and 13 Jbeta primers. Sequenced by immunoSEQ multiplex PCR; TCRdb stores in-frame clones only, minus some. The sample has 150,000 to 200,000 clones, 84% seen once. The V segment lost 4 bases and the J segment 6 bases; nucleotides outside the gene matches: 9. This CDR3 has 14 amino acids. Germline CDR1 is MNHEY and CDR2 is SVGAGI. V gene TRBV6-5 combines with J gene TRBJ2-7, with TRBD1 identical over 7 bases. Material for sequencing was PBMCs. This clonotype was obtained from a man younger than 35 in good health and CMV-seronegative. The chain's CDR3 is CASSFLDRAGEQYF. CDR3 in DNA: TGTGCCAGCAGTTTCCTTGACAGGGCCGGCGAGCAGTACTTC.